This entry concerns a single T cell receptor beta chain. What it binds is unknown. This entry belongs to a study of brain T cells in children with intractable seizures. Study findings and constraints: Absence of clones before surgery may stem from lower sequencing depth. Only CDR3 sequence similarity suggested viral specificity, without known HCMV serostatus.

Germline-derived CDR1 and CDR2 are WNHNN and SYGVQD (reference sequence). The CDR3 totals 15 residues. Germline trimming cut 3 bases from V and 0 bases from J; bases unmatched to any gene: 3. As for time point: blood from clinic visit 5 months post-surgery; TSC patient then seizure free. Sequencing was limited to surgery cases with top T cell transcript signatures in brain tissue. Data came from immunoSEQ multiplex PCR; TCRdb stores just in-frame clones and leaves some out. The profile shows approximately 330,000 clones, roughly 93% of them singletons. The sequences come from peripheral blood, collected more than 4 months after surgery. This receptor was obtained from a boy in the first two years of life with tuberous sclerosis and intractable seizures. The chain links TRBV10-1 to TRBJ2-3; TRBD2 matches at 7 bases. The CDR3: CASSDNGRSTDTQYF. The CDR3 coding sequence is TGCGCCAGCAGTGATAACGGGAGGAGCACAGATACGCAGTATTTT.